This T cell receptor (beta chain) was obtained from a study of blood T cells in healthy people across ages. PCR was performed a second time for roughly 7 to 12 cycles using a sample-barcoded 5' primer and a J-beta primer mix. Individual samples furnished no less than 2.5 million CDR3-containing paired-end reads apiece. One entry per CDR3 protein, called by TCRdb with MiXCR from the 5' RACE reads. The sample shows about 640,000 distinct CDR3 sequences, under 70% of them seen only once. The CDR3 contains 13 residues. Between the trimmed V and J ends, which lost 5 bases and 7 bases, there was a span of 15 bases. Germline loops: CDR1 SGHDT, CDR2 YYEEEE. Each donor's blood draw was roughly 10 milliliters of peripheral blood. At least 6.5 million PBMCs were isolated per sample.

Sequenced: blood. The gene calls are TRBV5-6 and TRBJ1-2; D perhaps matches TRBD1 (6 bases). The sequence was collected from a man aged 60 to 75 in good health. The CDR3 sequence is CASSLIQGGGYTF. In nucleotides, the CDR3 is TGTGCCAGCAGTCTTATACAGGGTGGTGGCTACACCTTC. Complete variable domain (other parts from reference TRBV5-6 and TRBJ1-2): DAGVTQSPTHLIKTRGQQVTLRCSPKSGHDTVSWYQQALGQGPQFIFQYYEEEERQRGNFPDRFSGHQFPNYSSELNVNALLLGDSALYLCASSLIQGGGYTFGSGTRLTVV.